This TCR beta chain was documented in a study of T cell responses to AZD1222 COVID-19 vaccine. V was pared by 6 bases and J by 6 bases, with 17 bases between. The CDR3 length is 15 residues. Per the germline V gene, CDR1 is KGHSH and CDR2 is LQKENI. TCRdb's table, derived via immunoSEQ multiplex PCR, lists solely in-frame clones and lacks some. Among 85,000 to 90,000 clones listed, 85% to 90% were seen once. The chain has TRBV18 and TRBJ2-2; tentative D call: TRBD2 (5 bases). Sequencing was performed on peripheral blood, taken 28 days after the second AZD1222 dose. This TCR was recovered from an adult who received the AZD1222 COVID-19 vaccine. CDR3 DNA sequence: TGTGCCAGCTCGCACAGAGACCTGAGGGCCGGGGAGCTGTTTTTT. This encodes CASSHRDLRAGELFF.